The subject of this entry is one TCR beta chain. The antigen remains undetermined. In nominal health when sampled, donors likely had unrecorded immune exposures nonetheless. This sample is drawn from a study of cytomegalovirus exposure and HLA in healthy donors. Study conclusions and caveats: Rare sequences made up most TCRs, while some public TCRs were found in many donors. A later analysis appeared to link common viral pathogens to several of the most significant clusters.

The study ran its PCR with 60 Vbeta and 13 Jbeta primers. Profiled with immunoSEQ multiplex PCR; TCRdb holds only in-frame clones, not every one. Seen here are about 250,000 clones, 65% to 85% observed once, and the top ten hold about 2.2%. This CDR3 comprises 15 residues. CDR1 and CDR2 (germline): SGHDT, YYEEEE. J was trimmed by 5 bases and V by 0 bases; bases with no gene match: 2. The sequence derives from a female donor in good health and CMV-seronegative. The sample taken for sequencing was PBMCs. The gene calls are TRBV5-6 and TRBJ1-6; 7 positions match TRBD1. The CDR3 sequence is CASSLGQGNNSPLHF. In DNA, the CDR3 is TGTGCCAGCAGCTTGGGACAGGGCAATAATTCACCCCTCCACTTT.